These 10 T cell receptor beta chains originate from one sample sequenced in a study of blood T cell repertoires in COVID-19. Sequenced by immunoSEQ multiplex PCR; TCRdb stores in-frame clones only, minus some. The sample yields 100,000 to 150,000 clones, 81% seen once. The sample taken for sequencing was peripheral blood. All receptors come from a man younger than 45 with COVID-19, enrolled during active disease.

The chain links TRBV6-2 or TRBV6-3 to TRBJ2-5, with 9 positions matching TRBD2. Germline loops: CDR1 MNHEY, CDR2 SVGEGT. The CDR3 consists of 14 residues. With V trimmed by 4 bases and J by 8 bases, 8 bases remained unmatched. CDR3 in DNA: TGTGCCAGCAGTTCTCCGGGACTAGCTTTCACCCAGTACTTC. Amino acids: CASSSPGLAFTQYF.

Comment on this clone: Other DNA sequences in this sample translate to the same CDR3. The chain employs TRBV18 and TRBJ2-2; TRBD2 matches 9 bases. Looked up from germline, CDR1 is KGHSH and CDR2 is LQKENI. This CDR3 contains 16 residues. The V and J ends lost 4 bases and 0 bases, in that order; junction bases with no gene match: 3. CDR3 nucleotides: TGTGCCAGCTCACAGACTAGCGGAGCGAACACCGGGGAGCTGTTTTTT. This codes for CASSQTSGANTGELFF.

This sequence joins TRBV30 and TRBJ2-1; 11 bases map to TRBD2. The CDR3 is made up of 14 amino acids. Germline V gives CDR1 GTSNPN, CDR2 SVGIG (reference sequence). The V gene end was trimmed by 4 bases and the J gene end by 1 base; junction bases not matched to a gene: 0. The CDR3, as DNA: TGTGCCTGGACTAGCGGGAGGTCCTACAATGAGCAGTTCTTC. This encodes CAWTSGRSYNEQFF.

On this clone: An end of the junction differs from the germline gene, which may be a read error. In DNA form, the CDR3 reads TGCGCCAGCAGCAGCCGACAGGGAGAAGGGTACGTGCAGTACTTC. This translates into CASSSRQGEGYVQYF. The chain recombines TRBV5-1 with TRBJ2-7; 7 bases agree with TRBD1. Germline assignment: CDR1 SGHRS and CDR2 YFSETQ. The CDR3 consists of 15 residues.

The J gene is TRBJ2-1, the V gene TRBV4-1; 11 nucleotides match TRBD2. With 4 bases clipped from V and 5 bases from J, the junction kept 7 bases outside the gene matches. The CDR3 is 16 amino acids. Germline CDR1 reads MGHRA; CDR2 reads YSYEKL. The CDR3 is CASSRVLAGGDNEQFF. In DNA form, the CDR3 reads TGCGCCAGCAGCCGAGTTCTAGCGGGAGGAGACAATGAGCAGTTCTTC.

The chain has TRBV2 and TRBJ1-3; 8 bases map to TRBD1. The V segment lost 5 bases and the J segment 3 bases; nucleotides outside the gene matches: 6. The CDR3 length is 15 residues. From germline, CDR1 is SNHLY and CDR2 FYNNEI. CDR3 in amino acids: CASSPQGAGGNTIYF. The CDR3 DNA follows: TGTGCCAGCAGTCCCCAGGGGGCAGGTGGAAACACCATATATTTT.

This chain joins TRBV18 and TRBJ2-7; TRBD1 agrees at 10 bases. The V gene's germline CDR1 is KGHSH and CDR2 LQKENI. The CDR3 is made up of 15 amino acids. Trimming cost V 1 base and J 2 bases; bases outside gene matches: 2. The CDR3 region is CASSPQGTGAYEQYF. The CDR3 DNA reads as TGTGCCAGCTCACCACAAGGGACAGGGGCCTACGAGCAGTACTTC.

The chain couples TRBV19 to TRBJ1-1, with TRBD1 matching over 7 bases. CDR3 length equals 15 residues. Per germline, CDR1 LNHDA and CDR2 SQIVND (reference sequence). V trimming: 6 bases; J trimming: 3 bases; junction bases outside the gene matches: 10. The CDR3: CASSGGGQKYTEAFF. The CDR3 DNA sequence: TGTGCCAGTAGCGGGGGGGGACAGAAATACACTGAAGCTTTCTTT.

The CDR3 loop reads CASSSAPGSEQFF. In nucleotides, the CDR3 is TGTGCCAGCAGCTCGGCACCAGGGTCTGAGCAGTTCTTC. The V call is TRBV7-2, the J call TRBJ2-1, with D possibly matching TRBD1 (5 bases). The CDR3 is made up of 13 amino acids. Between the trimmed V and J ends, which lost 4 bases and 9 bases, there was a span of 13 bases. In germline, CDR1 is SGHTA, CDR2 FQGNSA.

This chain connects TRBV5-1 to TRBJ1-4; D is unclear. The V end lost 0 bases, the J end lost 7 bases, and 16 bases lay between the germline ends. In germline, CDR1 is SGHRS, CDR2 YFSETQ. The CDR3 loop spans 16 amino acids. The CDR3 DNA sequence: TGCGCCAGCAGCTTGGCCTACGGAGGGTCTGGTGAAAAACTGTTTTTT. Protein sequence: CASSLAYGGSGEKLFF.